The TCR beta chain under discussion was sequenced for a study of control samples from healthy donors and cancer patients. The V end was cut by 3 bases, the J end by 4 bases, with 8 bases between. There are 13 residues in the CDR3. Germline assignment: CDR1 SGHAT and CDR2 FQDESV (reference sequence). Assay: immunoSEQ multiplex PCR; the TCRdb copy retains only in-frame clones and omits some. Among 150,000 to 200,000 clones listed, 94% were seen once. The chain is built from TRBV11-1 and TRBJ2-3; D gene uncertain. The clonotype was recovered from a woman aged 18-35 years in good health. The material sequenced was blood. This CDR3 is CASSLLGADTQYF. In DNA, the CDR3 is TGTGCCAGCAGCTTGCTAGGTGCAGATACGCAGTATTTT. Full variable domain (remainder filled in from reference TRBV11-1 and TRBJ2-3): EAEVAQSPRYKITEKSQAVAFWCDPISGHATLYWYRQILGQGPELLVQFQDESVVDDSQLPKDRFSAERLKGVDSTLKIQPAELGDSAMYLCASSLLGADTQYFGPGTRLTVL.